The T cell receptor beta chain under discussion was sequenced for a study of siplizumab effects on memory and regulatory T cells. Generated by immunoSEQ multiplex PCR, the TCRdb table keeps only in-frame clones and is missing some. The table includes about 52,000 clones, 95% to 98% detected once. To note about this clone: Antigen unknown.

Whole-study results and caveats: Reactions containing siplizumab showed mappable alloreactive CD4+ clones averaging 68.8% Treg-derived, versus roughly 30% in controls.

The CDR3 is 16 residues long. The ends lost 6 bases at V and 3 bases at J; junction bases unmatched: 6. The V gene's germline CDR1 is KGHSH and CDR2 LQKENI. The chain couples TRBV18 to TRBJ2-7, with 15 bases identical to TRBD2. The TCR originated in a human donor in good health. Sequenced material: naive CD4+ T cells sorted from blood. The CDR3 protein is CASSRTSGRANYEQYF. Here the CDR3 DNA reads TGTGCCAGCTCCCGGACTAGCGGGAGGGCCAACTACGAGCAGTACTTC. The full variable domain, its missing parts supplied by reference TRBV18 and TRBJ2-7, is NAGVMQNPRHLVRRRGQEARLRCSPMKGHSHVYWYRQLPEEGLKFMVYLQKENIIDESGMPKERFSAEFPKEGPSILRIQQVVRGDSAAYFCASSRTSGRANYEQYFGPGTRLTVT.